The 3 T cell receptor beta chains in this list originate from one sample, sequenced in a study of identical twins. Each CDR3 protein gets one entry after TCRdb re-called the 5' RACE reads with MiXCR. The sample contains roughly 250,000 distinct CDR3 sequences, around an eighth of which appear only once. The sequenced sample was memory (CD45RO+) T cells sorted from blood. These TCRs come from a woman aged 18-35 years in good health.

This clonotype was observed a handful of times. This chain uses TRBV9 with TRBJ2-7, with 9 bases lining up with TRBD1. Germline CDR1 is SGDLS and CDR2 is YYNGEE. This CDR3 has 14 residues. Losses at the gene ends were 2 bases for V and 3 bases for J; bases not matched to a gene: 3. Written as DNA, the CDR3 is TGTGCCAGCAGCGTTGGGACAGGGAACTACGAGCAGTACTTC. It translates to CASSVGTGNYEQYF. The whole variable domain, filled in from reference TRBV9 and TRBJ2-7, reads DSGVTQTPKHLITATGQRVTLRCSPRSGDLSVYWYQQSLDQGLQFLIQYYNGEERAKGNILERFSAQQFPDLHSELNLSSLELGDSALYFCASSVGTGNYEQYFGPGTRLTVT.

Concerning this clonotype itself: A junction end diverges from the germline sequence, so it may reflect a read error. The CDR3 sequence: CASSGTANSEAFF. The CDR3 DNA sequence: TGCGCCTCCTCAGGGACAGCGAACTCTGAAGCTTTCTTT. The gene calls are TRBV5-1 and TRBJ1-1; 7 bases line up with TRBD1. In germline, CDR1 is SGHRS, CDR2 YFSETQ. The CDR3 runs 13 residues.

This chain joins TRBV19 and TRBJ2-3; 11 bases align to TRBD2. Germline loops: CDR1 LNHDA, CDR2 SQIVND (reference sequence). The CDR3 length is 16 residues. With 0 bases clipped from V and 6 bases from J, the junction kept 5 bases outside the gene matches. The CDR3 DNA follows: TGTGCCAGTAGTATAGACCCTAGCGGGGGGTTTGATACGCAGTATTTT. Its translation: CASSIDPSGGFDTQYF.